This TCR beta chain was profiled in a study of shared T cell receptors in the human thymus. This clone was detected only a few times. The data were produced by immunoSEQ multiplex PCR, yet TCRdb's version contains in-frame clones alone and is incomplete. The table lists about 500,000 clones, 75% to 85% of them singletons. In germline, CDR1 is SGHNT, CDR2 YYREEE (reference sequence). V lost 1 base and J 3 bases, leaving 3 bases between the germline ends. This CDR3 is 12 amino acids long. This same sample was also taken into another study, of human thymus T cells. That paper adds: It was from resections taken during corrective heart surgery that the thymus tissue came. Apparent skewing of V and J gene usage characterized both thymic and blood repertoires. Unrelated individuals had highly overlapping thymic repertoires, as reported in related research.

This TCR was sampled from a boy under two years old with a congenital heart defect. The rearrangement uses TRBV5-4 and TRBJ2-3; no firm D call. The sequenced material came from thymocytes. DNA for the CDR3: TGTGCCAGCAGCTTGCAGACAGATACGCAGTATTTT. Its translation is CASSLQTDTQYF.